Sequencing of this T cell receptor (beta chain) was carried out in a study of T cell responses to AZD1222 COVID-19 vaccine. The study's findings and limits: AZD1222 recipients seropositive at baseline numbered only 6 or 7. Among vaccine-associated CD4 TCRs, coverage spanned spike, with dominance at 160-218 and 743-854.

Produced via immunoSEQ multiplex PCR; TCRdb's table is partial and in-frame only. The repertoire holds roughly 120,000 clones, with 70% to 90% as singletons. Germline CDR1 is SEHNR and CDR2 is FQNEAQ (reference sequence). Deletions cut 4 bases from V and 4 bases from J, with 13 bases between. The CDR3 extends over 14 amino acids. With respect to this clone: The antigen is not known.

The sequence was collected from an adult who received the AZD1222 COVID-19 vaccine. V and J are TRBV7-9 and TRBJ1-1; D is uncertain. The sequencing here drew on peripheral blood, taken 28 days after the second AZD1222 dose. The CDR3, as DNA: TGTGCCAGCAGCTCGACGGGAAAGACCACTGAAGCTTTCTTT. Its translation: CASSSTGKTTEAFF. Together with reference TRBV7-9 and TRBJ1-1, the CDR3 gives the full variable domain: DTGVSQNPRHKITKRGQNVTFRCDPISEHNRLYWYRQTLGQGPEFLTYFQNEAQLEKSRLLSDRFSAERPKGSFSTLEIQRTEQGDSAMYLCASSSTGKTTEAFFGQGTRLTVV.